This T cell receptor (beta chain) originates from a study of cytomegalovirus exposure and HLA in healthy donors (TCRdb year 2017). For context, the study as a whole: In an earlier analysis of 450 to 750 of the donors, 276 Gb of sequence data and some 120 million unique TCR beta sequences from 150 million to 200 million T cells were reported. Approximately 300 gigabases of sequencing data and roughly 80 million unique TCR sequences made up an early release that covered 640 HLA-typed donors. Among the roughly 400 genotyped donors, around 79% belonged to the genetic ancestry cluster associated with self-reported Caucasian donors. The study aimed to test whether cataloging public T cell receptors could reveal signatures of past pathogen exposure. The T cell repertoires of under 750 subjects were profiled by immunosequencing and related to cytomegalovirus serostatus. In addition to the first cohort of 666 subjects, a separate validation cohort of 120 different subjects was used. The study combined high-throughput TCR immunosequencing, statistical association of individual TCRs with disease status, and machine learning to predict cytomegalovirus infection status. A later analysis re-examined previously published TCR beta repertoires from hundreds of donors and added high-resolution HLA genotyping to investigate patterns of TCR occurrence. The later analysis used no new phenotypic data to find candidate immune exposures, relying instead on TCR beta sequences and their occurrence across donors. In an earlier analysis of 500 to 650 of the donors, high-throughput TCR beta sequencing was used to judge whether each TCR beta V gene segment behaved as functional or pseudogenic. Donor age, sex, ethnicity and CMV serostatus were collected together with the repertoire data. A later genetic analysis took genome-wide SNP genotypes for about three fifths of the 666 donors and used that subset as a discovery cohort. All discovery cohort repertoires had been generated on a single sequencing platform. HLA typing included class I and class II loci at four-digit resolution. Typing coverage varied by locus: about 620-630 donors for A, B, C, DRB1 and DQB1; approximately 500 for DQA1; around 610 for DPA1; 450 to 480 for DPB1. Several DR-DQ haplotypes were treated as single units for association and clustering because of strong linkage in the cohort. Among about 410 genotyped donors of the cohort, an average of about 220,000 unique TCR beta nucleotide sequences was sequenced per donor, of which roughly 18% were non-productive. Beyond this particular receptor, the publication reports: A group of highly shared sequence variants was considered likely to be a technical artifact of the sequencing pipeline. A later analysis found that TCR association rates varied across HLA loci, with DRB1 alleles showing the most associated TCRs and HLA-C alleles the fewest. Some IMGT-functional V segments, including TRBV6-2 and TRBV6-3, could not be distinguished by the 87-base-pair reads and were therefore excluded. Correlated functional status among segregating V segments might be attributable to linkage disequilibrium, but an unknown experimental factor could not be ruled out. HLA typing was unavailable for some donors at each locus, so association tests used only the typed subset. When HLA alleles, especially DR and DQ, strongly co-occurred, TCR associations were difficult to assign to individual alleles. The earlier analysis of about 600 of the donors excluded about 16 rarely observed V segments, including chromosome 9 orphons, because counts were too low. For the cohort, immune exposure information was limited to CMV serostatus. A few of the identified cytomegalovirus-associated TCR beta chains were confirmed in vitro to be specific for cytomegalovirus antigens. Most CMV-associated TCR beta chains appeared to be HLA-restricted in a later analysis, and the HLA associations seemed to be driven largely by CMV exposure. This cohort had only TCR beta chains sequenced, and the lack of alpha or paired-chain data limited which features could be detected. V-gene and J-gene trimming of TCR beta chains was associated with a missense DCLRE1C variant in a later genetic analysis, and the association was replicated in an independent cohort. In a later analysis, HLA-associated TCR beta chains were found to be more clonally expanded and to have lower generation probabilities than equally common non-associated chains. Compared with the 666-donor mean, donors in an Asian-associated ancestry cluster had fewer N-insertions in productive TCRs, according to a later genetic analysis. Most TCR sequences were seen in very few donors, while some public TCRs were found in many individuals. The authors suggested that the approach could potentially be extended to other disease states and immunological phenotypes. Sequencing depth was assumed to be roughly uniform across donors in the presence/absence analyses, though that assumption may not hold. In both the original and validation cohorts, the classifier was reported to diagnose cytomegalovirus status with high specificity and sensitivity. A further reported finding was that TCR beta sequences accurately predicted the HLA-A and HLA-B alleles for most subjects in the first cohort. A total of about 180 TCR beta chains were listed by the study as associated with cytomegalovirus. In a later analysis, several top co-occurrence clusters were reported to appear linked to parvovirus B19, influenza, CMV and Epstein-Barr virus. In a later analysis, more than 15,000 TCR beta sequences were associated with specific HLA alleles at a false discovery rate of 0.05. In an earlier analysis of 450 to 750 of the donors, most TCR beta V segments appeared in productive rearrangements about 87% or about 30% of the time, broadly matching IMGT annotations.

Libraries came from the immunoSEQ multiplex PCR assay. The multiplex PCR relied on a mix of 60 forward primers for TCR Vbeta segments and 13 reverse primers for TCR Jbeta segments. A multiplex PCR assay on genomic DNA amplified the CDR3 region of rearranged TCR beta genes. The Illumina HiSeq System was used to sequence the amplified TCR beta libraries as 87-base-pair reads. As for the original processing: A later analysis tallied around 80 million unique TCR beta chains across the 666 repertoires, and roughly 11 million of those chains were shared by two or more donors. To remove PCR and sequencing errors, raw reads were error-corrected and collapsed into unique sequences using a nearest-neighbor algorithm that merged closely related sequences. To assign V, D and J gene segments, CDR3 sequences were aligned to IMGT reference sequences. For a sequence to be retained, a match of at least six nucleotides to both a V gene segment and a J gene segment was required. A rearrangement was called productive if the CDR3 had no stop codons and remained in frame with V and J, and every other rearrangement was called non-productive. CDR3 was defined according to IMGT convention as the region running from the second conserved V-encoded cysteine to the conserved J-encoded phenylalanine. The earlier analysis of more than 450 of the donors excluded sequences that lacked an unambiguous match to a single V gene segment. An earlier analysis of several hundred of the donors called V segments functional above 56.7% productive rearrangements and segregating when the between-donor standard deviation exceeded 5%. A statistical classification framework was developed to diagnose cytomegalovirus status using the catalog of TCR beta chain sequences. A later analysis assigned V and J genes by comparing TCR nucleotide sequences with IMGT/GENE-DB human TR gene sequences. The TCRdist pipeline was used in a later analysis to assign CDR3 sequences and most-parsimonious VDJ recombination scenarios. A later analysis defined each TCR beta chain by its CDR3 amino acid sequence plus V-gene family, and excluded reads lacking a unique V-gene family. As a way to deal with suspected cross-contamination and a sequencing artifact, a later analysis dropped more than 500 nucleotide sequences that were highly shared and had low generation probability. In a later analysis, a clonal expansion index for each public chain was calculated from normalized within-repertoire ranks of inferred template counts. In a later analysis, generation probabilities were computed with a VDJ recombination model fitted to out-of-frame rearrangements, and the resulting probabilities were checked against IGoR. Hypergeometric tests were used in a later analysis to score TCR-TCR, TCR-HLA and TCR-CMV co-occurrence, with a repertoire-size bias correction applied to the TCR pairs. A later analysis estimated false discovery rates by permuting HLA or CMV assignments 20 times. In a later analysis, co-occurring TCRs were grouped using DBSCAN, with TCRdist sequence similarity added in when clustering inside HLA-allele-positive subsets. Repertoires with fewer than 30,000 or more than 120,000 public chains were left out of co-occurrence clustering, as were roughly five repertoires with anomalous nucleotide sharing. The table comes from immuneACCESS by way of TCRdb, which keeps in-frame sequences with V and J called. Part of the clones is missing from these tables; in studies checked, under half for an unresolved V gene and the rest for unknown reasons. V, J and clone size reflect that table, while D and trimming were determined from the DNA. Counted in this sample were 150,000 to 200,000 clones; just under 80% of them appeared once. The top ten constitute 6% of the sample.

The cohort was made up of approximately 670 healthy bone marrow donors. At the time of sampling, every cohort member was nominally healthy, though immune exposures that went unrecorded were likely present. The donor tested CMV seropositive and was one of the 289 seropositive cohort members. A peripheral blood sample was provided by each donor, and peripheral blood mononuclear cells were used for TCR beta sequencing. Genomic DNA extraction from the blood cell samples was performed with the Qiagen DNeasy Blood Extraction Kit. About this clone: Its antigen is unknown. Base qualities were left out, and no much larger clone turns up one base away.

From the cysteine through the phenylalanine, the CDR3 covers 18 amino acids. Only the CDR3 portion is preserved as DNA: 54 bases, with reading frame beginning at the first base. The V and J genes are TRBV21-1 and TRBJ1-2; the D segment call TRBD1 is taken from the table without a DNA check. TRBV21-1 is a known pseudogene. The source material was PBMCs. The clonotype comes from a woman in her twenties or thirties in good health and CMV-seropositive. The sequenced DNA: TGTGCCAGCAGCAAAGTAGATGGGCCAGCTACAGCTAACTATGGCTACACCTTC. Its coded protein is CASSKVDGPATANYGYTF.